This T cell receptor (beta chain) emerged from a study of blood T cell repertoires in COVID-19. Whole-study context: The origin of the acute and convalescent COVID-19 samples was the United States, Italy and Spain.

Using immunoSEQ multiplex PCR, the repertoire was profiled, and TCRdb retains in-frame clones only, with some absent. The repertoire holds tens of thousands of clones, with more than 90% as singletons. Sequencing used peripheral blood. The TCR comes from a man in his fifties or sixties with acute or convalescent COVID-19.

The CDR3 sequence: CASSLRTGSEETQYF. As DNA, the CDR3 is TGCGCCAGCAGCCTTCGAACAGGGTCCGAAGAGACCCAGTACTTC. The rearrangement uses TRBV5-1 and TRBJ2-5, with D possibly being TRBD1 (6 bases). This CDR3 is built from 15 residues. CDR1 and CDR2 from the germline V gene are SGHRS and YFSETQ. V was pared by 4 bases and J by 3 bases, with 16 bases between.